Below, 9 T cell receptor beta chains from the same sample are listed, as sequenced in a study of T cells in Graves' hyperthyroidism and ophthalmopathy. Researchers amplified the TCR beta CDR3 regions from RNA transcripts. The HTBI primer set served for first-round RT-PCR of the TCR CDR3. TCRdb independently ran MiXCR on the multiplex PCR reads; one entry per CDR3 protein. The sample yields nearly 600,000 distinct CDR3 sequences, approximately 15% seen once. The sequenced sample was blood. These receptors were taken from a woman aged 18-29 years with Graves' ophthalmopathy.

V usage is TRBV9 and J usage is TRBJ1-4, with 7 bases matching TRBD1. The CDR3 loop spans 15 amino acids. Germline-derived CDR1 and CDR2 are SGDLS and YYNGEE. V lost 4 bases, J lost 6 bases, and 9 bases stayed unmatched. The CDR3 DNA reads TGTGCCAGCAGCTTCCTGACAGGGAGGGATGAAAAACTGTTTTTT. Its protein product is CASSFLTGRDEKLFF.

The CDR3 loop reads CAISDGEKLFF. The CDR3 DNA is TGTGCCATCAGTGACGGCGAAAAACTGTTTTTT. The V gene is TRBV10-3, the J gene TRBJ1-4; D is unresolved. Trimming cost V 3 bases and J 8 bases, with 4 bases left between them. Germline loops: CDR1 ENHRY, CDR2 SYGVKD. The CDR3 contains 11 residues.

The chain combines TRBV29-1 with TRBJ2-3; 10 nucleotides agree with TRBD2. CDR3 size: 16 residues. With 5 bases clipped from V and 6 bases from J, the junction kept 14 bases outside the gene matches. The germline V gene has CDR1 SQVTM and CDR2 ANQGSEA. The DNA for the CDR3 is TGCAGCGTTCCAATTAGCGGGAGGTGGGGCATGGATACGCAGTATTTT. Its translation is CSVPISGRWGMDTQYF.

This clonotype was observed many times. This CDR3 reads CASSLQEGGYTF. CDR3 coding DNA: TGTGCCAGCAGTTTACAGGAAGGAGGCTACACCTTC. The V call is TRBV28, the J call TRBJ1-2, with no clear D. The germline CDR1 and CDR2 sequences are MDHEN and SYDVKM. Trimming took off 2 bases at V and 8 bases at J, with 9 bases between the two ends. The CDR3 is 12 amino acids.

This clonotype was picked up many times. Here the CDR3 DNA reads TGTGCCAGCGCGGGGGGCGGTACGCAGTATTTT. Translating gives CASAGGGTQYF. The chain links TRBV6-2 or TRBV6-3 to TRBJ2-3; 8 bases are shared with TRBD2. After removal of 8 bases from V and 8 bases from J, the junction contained 3 bases not matched to a gene. This CDR3 has 11 amino acids. The V gene's germline CDR1 is MNHEY and CDR2 SVGEGT.

This clonotype was counted ten times or more. The chain carries TRBV27 and TRBJ2-1; 11 bases line up with TRBD2. This CDR3 is 16 amino acids long. The V gene end was trimmed by 5 bases and the J gene end by 4 bases; junction bases not matched to a gene: 7. Germline V CDR1 and CDR2: MNHEY, SMNVEV (reference sequence). The CDR3 DNA reads as TGTGCCAGCAGTCCTATAGCGGGAGGGCAATACAATGAGCAGTTCTTC. It is translated as CASSPIAGGQYNEQFF.

The chain has TRBV9 and TRBJ1-5; 12 bases are shared with TRBD1. This CDR3 contains 17 residues. The ends lost 3 bases at V and 7 bases at J; junction bases unmatched: 11. Germline V CDR1 and CDR2: SGDLS, YYNGEE. DNA for the CDR3: TGTGCCAGCAGCGCGGGGGGGGGGACAGGGGGCTGGCAGCCCCAGCATTTT. Protein product: CASSAGGGTGGWQPQHF. The whole variable domain, remainder taken from reference TRBV9 and TRBJ1-5, is DSGVTQTPKHLITATGQRVTLRCSPRSGDLSVYWYQQSLDQGLQFLIQYYNGEERAKGNILERFSAQQFPDLHSELNLSSLELGDSALYFCASSAGGGTGGWQPQHFGDGTRLSIL.

There are many counts of this clonotype. J is TRBJ2-7 and V is TRBV29-1; 7 bases line up with TRBD2. The germline CDR1 and CDR2 sequences are SQVTM and ANQGSEA. The CDR3 is 19 amino acids. J was trimmed by 3 bases and V by 7 bases; bases with no gene match: 27. Here the CDR3 DNA reads TGCAGCGCGACGATCCGGGGGGTACCGGAGATAGGCCGCGGCTACGAGCAGTACTTC. Translated: CSATIRGVPEIGRGYEQYF.

J is TRBJ1-3 and V is TRBV15; 8 bases are shared with TRBD1. Germline assignment: CDR1 LNHNV and CDR2 YYDKDF (reference sequence). The CDR3 has 15 residues. Trimming at V came to 2 bases and at J to 4 bases, leaving 4 bases not matched to a gene. The CDR3 sequence is CATSRQGASGNTIYF. The DNA for the CDR3 is TGTGCCACCAGCAGACAGGGGGCCTCAGGAAACACCATATATTTT.